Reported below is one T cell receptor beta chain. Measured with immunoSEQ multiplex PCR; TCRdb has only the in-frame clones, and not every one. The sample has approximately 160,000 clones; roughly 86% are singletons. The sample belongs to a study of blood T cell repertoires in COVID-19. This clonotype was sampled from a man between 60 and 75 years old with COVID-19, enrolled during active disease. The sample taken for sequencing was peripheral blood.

This CDR3 reads CASSPRTGGSTYGYTF. DNA of the CDR3: TGTGCCAGCAGCCCTCGGACAGGGGGCTCTACCTATGGCTACACCTTC. The V call is TRBV7-6, the J call TRBJ1-2, with 11 positions matching TRBD1. The CDR3 spans 16 residues. Germline CDR1 is SGHVS and CDR2 is FNYEAQ. Trimming removed 5 bases from V and 4 bases from J; junction bases left unmatched: 9.